Following are 14 T cell receptor beta chains from one sample sequenced in a study of T cells in Graves' hyperthyroidism and ophthalmopathy. The source material, RNA transcripts, was used to amplify TCR beta CDR3 regions. In the first-round RT-PCR of the TCR CDR3, the HTBI primer set was used. TCRdb re-analysed the multiplex PCR reads in MiXCR, keeping a single row per CDR3 protein. The table shows hundreds of thousands of distinct CDR3 sequences, with roughly 15% occurring only once. Sequencing used blood. Receptors were obtained from a woman aged 40 to 50 with Graves' ophthalmopathy.

A few counts support this clonotype. This chain connects TRBV9 to TRBJ2-2; 8 bases align to TRBD2. Unmatched junction bases numbered 15, after V lost 5 bases and J lost 6 bases. The CDR3 totals 17 residues. Looked up from germline, CDR1 is SGDLS and CDR2 is YYNGEE. CDR3 nucleotide sequence: TGTGCCAGCAGTGAGCAGGGACTAGTTTTTTCCTCCGGGGAGCTGTTTTTT. It encodes CASSEQGLVFSSGELFF.

This clonotype was counted at least ten times. One junction end does not reproduce the germline sequence, and a read error may be involved. The chain carries TRBV10-1 and TRBJ1-1, with 9 bases lining up with TRBD1. Germline values: CDR1 WNHNN, CDR2 SYGVQD (reference sequence). The CDR3 spans 14 residues. CDR3 nucleotide sequence: TGTGCCAGCAGCGCGGGACAGGGGAACACTGAAGCTTTCTTT. This codes for CASSAGQGNTEAFF.

This clonotype showed up just a few times. The chain has TRBV12-3 or TRBV12-4 and TRBJ2-3, with D hard to call. CDR3 length: 16 amino acids. V gave up 5 bases and J gave up 0 bases, with 15 bases separating them. The chain's CDR3 is CASSDQGGVSTDTQYF. The CDR3 DNA reads as TGTGCCAGCAGTGATCAAGGTGGGGTGAGCACAGATACGCAGTATTTT.

As for this clonotype: A much larger clone is a single base away; this may be a read error. The chain links TRBV12-3 or TRBV12-4 to TRBJ2-7, with TRBD2 identical over 9 bases. This CDR3 comprises 13 residues. This CDR3 is CASQRGATYEQCF. The CDR3 region has the DNA TGTGCCAGCCAGCGGGGGGCTACCTACGAGCAGTGCTTC.

Comments on this clonotype: Given a much more abundant clone one base away, this may be a read error. The rearrangement joins TRBV20-1 to TRBJ2-1; D uncertain. This CDR3 has 12 amino acids. The germline gives CDR1 DFQATT, CDR2 SNEGSKA (reference sequence). The CDR3 coding sequence is TGCAGTGCTGCAGCTAGTGGAGTTGAGCAGTCCTTC. Translated, it gives CSAAASGVEQSF.

This clonotype appeared many times. The CDR3, as DNA: TGTGCCAGCAGCCTACACCTTGAAGCTTTCTTT. This codes for CASSLHLEAFF. V gene TRBV28 combines with J gene TRBJ1-1; D gene ambiguous. V gave up 6 bases and J gave up 7 bases, with 9 bases separating them. Per the germline V gene, CDR1 is MDHEN and CDR2 is SYDVKM. The CDR3 contains 11 residues.

This clonotype was detected ten times or more. The chain has TRBV5-6 and TRBJ2-7; D is ambiguous. The germline V and J ends were trimmed by 2 bases and 4 bases, with 10 bases remaining between them. CDR3 length equals 13 residues. The germline V gene has CDR1 SGHDT and CDR2 YYEEEE. The CDR3 here is CASSFWSFYEQYF. The CDR3 region has the DNA TGTGCCAGCAGCTTCTGGTCTTTTTACGAGCAGTACTTC. Looking up the rest from reference TRBV5-6 and TRBJ2-7 gives the full variable domain: DAGVTQSPTHLIKTRGQQVTLRCSPKSGHDTVSWYQQALGQGPQFIFQYYEEEERQRGNFPDRFSGHQFPNYSSELNVNALLLGDSALYLCASSFWSFYEQYFGPGTRLTVT.

This clonotype was seen many times. This chain connects TRBV12-3 or TRBV12-4 to TRBJ2-3; 9 bases align to TRBD2. V lost 6 bases, J lost 3 bases, and 4 bases stayed unmatched. CDR3 length equals 14 residues. CDR3 region: CASSTLAGTDTQYF. CDR3 nucleotide sequence: TGTGCCAGCAGCACCCTAGCGGGGACAGATACGCAGTATTTT.

This clonotype was recorded at least ten times. The chain employs TRBV12-3 or TRBV12-4 and TRBJ2-1, with 9 bases aligning to TRBD2. J gave up 7 bases and V 2 bases, and 6 bases lay outside the gene matches. The CDR3 has 15 amino acids. The CDR3 coding sequence is TGTGCCAGCAGTTTAAGCGGGAGGATGAGGAATGAGCAGTTCTTC. It specifies CASSLSGRMRNEQFF.

This clonotype was found once. The V call is TRBV10-3, the J call TRBJ1-1; D perhaps matches TRBD1 (5 bases). The CDR3 sequence is 15 residues long. Germline assignment: CDR1 ENHRY and CDR2 SYGVKD. The ends were cut back, 1 base at V and 7 bases at J, with 16 bases in the middle. The CDR3 DNA follows: TGTGCCATCAGTGAGTTACCCGCAGGGAGTAATGAAGCTTTCTTT. It codes for CAISELPAGSNEAFF.

The chain's CDR3 is CSARDLRTSSYEQYF. CDR3 coding DNA: TGCAGTGCTAGAGATCTCCGGACTAGCTCCTACGAGCAGTACTTC. The genes are TRBV20-1 and TRBJ2-7; 7 bases agree with TRBD2. V was pared by 0 bases and J by 0 bases, with 5 bases of the junction left unmatched. Germline V gene sequence: CDR1 DFQATT, CDR2 SNEGSKA (reference sequence). The CDR3 runs 15 residues.

This clonotype was counted only a few times. The chain carries TRBV7-6 and TRBJ1-4; 8 bases are shared with TRBD1. This CDR3 comprises 15 residues. Germline CDR1 SGHVS, CDR2 FNYEAQ. Trimming took 6 bases from V and 7 from J; bases not matched to a gene: 10. The CDR3 sequence is CASSTGGQGAEKLFF. The CDR3 DNA reads as TGTGCCAGCAGTACGGGAGGTCAGGGGGCTGAAAAACTGTTTTTT.

As for this clonotype: One junction end does not reproduce the germline sequence, and a read error may be involved. V is TRBV28 and J is TRBJ2-7; weak D call: TRBD2 (6 bases). Germline CDR1 MDHEN, CDR2 SYDVKM. This CDR3 is 15 amino acids long. The DNA of the CDR3 is TGCGCCAGCAGTTTGGGTGCGGGACTCATCTACGGGCAGTACTTC. Translation: CASSLGAGLIYGQYF. Filled out from reference TRBV28 and TRBJ2-7, the complete variable domain reads DVKVTQSSRYLVKRTGEKVFLECVQDMDHENMFWYRQDPGLGLRLIYFSYDVKMKEKGDIPEGYSVSREKKERFSLILESASTNQTSMYLCASSLGAGLIYGQYFGPGTRLTVT.

This clonotype has a count of ten or more. The rearrangement links TRBV7-2 to TRBJ2-1; D may correspond to TRBD1 or TRBD2 (5 bases each). There are 16 residues in the CDR3. Germline CDR1 is SGHTA and CDR2 is FQGNSA. Trimming pared 5 bases from V and 2 bases from J, leaving 16 bases between. The CDR3 nucleotides are TGTGCCAGCAGCCCTCCGGGGTCCAGGGCCTACAATGAGCAGTTCTTC. Translation gives CASSPPGSRAYNEQFF.